The count of the clone carrying this TCR beta chain is one. The antigen remains unidentified. RNA totalling roughly 0.5 to 1 ug underwent reverse transcription with random hexamers. Across 54 Vbeta and 13 Jbeta, TCR beta CDR3 was amplified with immunoSEQ multiplex PCR. In TCRdb, the immunoSEQ multiplex PCR reads were re-called with MiXCR into one record per CDR3 protein. The sample lists approximately 200,000 distinct CDR3 sequences, roughly nine tenths occurring once. TCR beta from blood CD8+ and CD4+ T cells was sequenced. The patients serving as multiple sclerosis controls were treatment-naive. They had stable or active relapsing-remitting disease and fulfilled revised McDonald criteria. The record originates from a study of CD8 T cells in Susac syndrome. Study-wide results and caveats: The study's TCR sequencing and HLA analysis covered a relatively small number of individuals, and the study acknowledged this.

Germline V gene sequence: CDR1 SEHNR, CDR2 FQNEAQ (reference sequence). CDR3 length equals 18 residues. V lost 4 bases to trimming and J lost 2 bases; unmatched junction nucleotides: 10. The receptor's source is a human donor with multiple sclerosis. Sequenced input: CD8+ T cells from PBMCs. V and J are TRBV7-9 and TRBJ2-5; 13 nucleotides line up with TRBD2. CDR3 nucleotide sequence: TGTGCCAGCAGCTCGCGAAATCGACTAGCGGGAGGACAAGAGACCCAGTACTTC. Protein sequence: CASSSRNRLAGGQETQYF.